These T cell receptor beta chains were read from a single sample in a study of blood T cell repertoires in COVID-19. The protocol was immunoSEQ multiplex PCR, while the TCRdb copy is restricted to in-frame clones and leaves out a portion. Among under 300,000 clones, approximately 90% were seen once, and the ten largest hold approximately 1.9%. The specimen was PBMCs or T cells enriched from blood (not recorded which). The receptors shown here come from a woman under 30 who had recovered from COVID-19. Each CDR3 is given with its conserved first and last residue. The order of the fields is CDR3 DNA, CDR3 protein, J gene, clone size, D gene, V gene. D genes are given only for firm matches. Not all rows give a size; the values are once, few, many and, for expanded clones, a class.

CDR3nt: TGTGCCAGCAGCTTAGACTATGGGACAGGGCATGGCTACACCTTC
CDR3aa: CASSLDYGTGHGYTF
j_gene: TRBJ1-2
abundance: .
d_gene: TRBD1
v_gene: TRBV11-2

CDR3nt: TGCGCCAGCAGCTTGGGCGGCGCCGTGGGCTCCTACAATGAGCAGTTCTTC
CDR3aa: CASSLGGAVGSYNEQFF
j_gene: TRBJ2-1
abundance: .
d_gene: .
v_gene: TRBV5-1

CDR3nt: TGCGCCAGCAGCCGCGACAGGGTCGGTGGCTACACCTTC
CDR3aa: CASSRDRVGGYTF
j_gene: TRBJ1-2
abundance: .
d_gene: TRBD1
v_gene: TRBV5-1

CDR3nt: TGTGCCAGCAGTTTTAGGGGCGGAGAAGATACGCAGTATTTT
CDR3aa: CASSFRGGEDTQYF
j_gene: TRBJ2-3
abundance: .
d_gene: .
v_gene: TRBV6-2/TRBV6-3

CDR3nt: TGTGCCAGCAGCAAGGTTAGGGACTTCCGACCGAGCGGGGAGCTGTTTTTT
CDR3aa: CASSKVRDFRPSGELFF
j_gene: TRBJ2-2
abundance: .
d_gene: .
v_gene: TRBV21-1

CDR3nt: TGTGCCAGCAGCTCGGGGACAGGGGTGTTTGGCTACACCTTC
CDR3aa: CASSSGTGVFGYTF
j_gene: TRBJ1-2
abundance: few
d_gene: TRBD1
v_gene: TRBV9

CDR3nt: TGTGCAAGTCGCTTAGCTCCGGGACAGGGGGCGCGCGGCTACACCTTC
CDR3aa: CASRLAPGQGARGYTF
j_gene: TRBJ1-2
abundance: .
d_gene: .
v_gene: TRBV12-2

CDR3nt: TGTGCCAGCACCGACAGGGCCTCTATCTATGGCTACACCTTC
CDR3aa: CASTDRASIYGYTF
j_gene: TRBJ1-2
abundance: .
d_gene: TRBD1
v_gene: TRBV6-5

CDR3nt: TGTGCCAGTAGGCGAACAGGGATGGGTCAGCCCCAGCATTTT
CDR3aa: CASRRTGMGQPQHF
j_gene: TRBJ1-5
abundance: few
d_gene: .
v_gene: TRBV19

CDR3nt: TGTGCCAGCAGCAGAACAGGGGGAAATTCACCCCTCCACTTT
CDR3aa: CASSRTGGNSPLHF
j_gene: TRBJ1-6
abundance: .
d_gene: TRBD1
v_gene: TRBV3-1/TRBV3-2

CDR3nt: TGTGCCAGCAGCTTAGGTGGACTAGCGGGCGCCAAAAACATTCAGTACTTC
CDR3aa: CASSLGGLAGAKNIQYF
j_gene: TRBJ2-4
abundance: .
d_gene: TRBD2
v_gene: TRBV7-3

CDR3nt: TGCGCCAGCAGCCGCCGCCCTACTGAGCGGGGGGGCTACAATGAGCAGTTCTTC
CDR3aa: CASSRRPTERGGYNEQFF
j_gene: TRBJ2-1
abundance: .
d_gene: TRBD2
v_gene: TRBV5-1

CDR3nt: TGTGCCAGCAGCCTAGACCCACAGGGAGACTATGGCTACACCTTC
CDR3aa: CASSLDPQGDYGYTF
j_gene: TRBJ1-2
abundance: .
d_gene: .
v_gene: TRBV7-2

CDR3nt: TGTGCCAGCAGCCGACAGCACAAACAAGAGACCCAGTACTTC
CDR3aa: CASSRQHKQETQYF
j_gene: TRBJ2-5
abundance: .
d_gene: .
v_gene: TRBV11-2

CDR3nt: TGCAGTGCTAGTCCTGGCGGGGGATTCTCCTACGAGCAGTACTTC
CDR3aa: CSASPGGGFSYEQYF
j_gene: TRBJ2-7
abundance: .
d_gene: TRBD2
v_gene: TRBV20-1

CDR3nt: TGTGCCAGCAGCCAGTCCTTTTGGACAGACTATGGCTACACCTTC
CDR3aa: CASSQSFWTDYGYTF
j_gene: TRBJ1-2
abundance: once
d_gene: .
v_gene: TRBV4-2

CDR3nt: TGTGCCAGCAGTGAAAAGGGGGAGATGGATGGCTACACCTTC
CDR3aa: CASSEKGEMDGYTF
j_gene: TRBJ1-2
abundance: .
d_gene: .
v_gene: TRBV6-1

CDR3nt: TGTGCCAGCAGTGACTCCGGTACAGCCACAGATACGCAGTATTTT
CDR3aa: CASSDSGTATDTQYF
j_gene: TRBJ2-3
abundance: .
d_gene: .
v_gene: TRBV6-4

CDR3nt: TGTGCCAGCAGTTCACTAAATGAGCAGTTCTTC
CDR3aa: CASSSLNEQFF
j_gene: TRBJ2-1
abundance: .
d_gene: .
v_gene: TRBV12-3/TRBV12-4

CDR3nt: TGTGCCAGCAGTGGGGGAGCGGGAGCTATCTACAATGAGCAGTTCTTC
CDR3aa: CASSGGAGAIYNEQFF
j_gene: TRBJ2-1
abundance: .
d_gene: TRBD2
v_gene: TRBV6-1

CDR3nt: TGTGCCACCAGCAGCCCCGGCTCTGGAAACACCATATATTTT
CDR3aa: CATSSPGSGNTIYF
j_gene: TRBJ1-3
abundance: .
d_gene: .
v_gene: TRBV15

CDR3nt: TGTGCCACCAGTGATAATCAGCGACTTAGCACAGATACGCAGTATTTT
CDR3aa: CATSDNQRLSTDTQYF
j_gene: TRBJ2-3
abundance: .
d_gene: .
v_gene: TRBV24-1

CDR3nt: TGTGCCAGTAGTGTCGGGGAGAACACTGAAGCTTTCTTT
CDR3aa: CASSVGENTEAFF
j_gene: TRBJ1-1
abundance: few
d_gene: .
v_gene: TRBV2

CDR3nt: TGCGCCAGCAGCCGTCCCCGGGGAGGAGGCAATCAGCCCCAGCATTTT
CDR3aa: CASSRPRGGGNQPQHF
j_gene: TRBJ1-5
abundance: once
d_gene: .
v_gene: TRBV5-1

CDR3nt: TGTGCCAGCAGCCAACAGGTTAATAATTCACCCCTCCACTTT
CDR3aa: CASSQQVNNSPLHF
j_gene: TRBJ1-6
abundance: .
d_gene: .
v_gene: TRBV3-1/TRBV3-2

CDR3nt: TGTGCCAGCAGCAGCAGGGGGCCACTATGGGGGGAGCTGTTTTTT
CDR3aa: CASSSRGPLWGELFF
j_gene: TRBJ2-2
abundance: once
d_gene: TRBD1
v_gene: TRBV7-2

CDR3nt: TGCGCCAGCAGCCATGCTAACTTCGGGGGGGCCGGGACAGATACGCAGTATTTT
CDR3aa: CASSHANFGGAGTDTQYF
j_gene: TRBJ2-3
abundance: .
d_gene: TRBD2
v_gene: TRBV4-1

CDR3nt: TGTGCCAGCTCACCACAGCTAGCGGGATCGTACGAGCAGTACTTC
CDR3aa: CASSPQLAGSYEQYF
j_gene: TRBJ2-7
abundance: once
d_gene: TRBD2
v_gene: TRBV18

CDR3nt: TGTGCCAGCAGTTTATACGGAGTAGAAGGCTACACCTTC
CDR3aa: CASSLYGVEGYTF
j_gene: TRBJ1-2
abundance: .
d_gene: .
v_gene: TRBV28

CDR3nt: TGTGCCAGCAGCGTAGGAGGCAGGGGGGACACTGAAGCTTTCTTT
CDR3aa: CASSVGGRGDTEAFF
j_gene: TRBJ1-1
abundance: .
d_gene: TRBD1
v_gene: TRBV9

CDR3nt: TGTGCCAGCAGCTTAGCCCCGGGACAGGGACCTACTTGGGCTTTCTTT
CDR3aa: CASSLAPGQGPTWAFF
j_gene: TRBJ1-1
abundance: .
d_gene: TRBD1
v_gene: TRBV7-9

CDR3nt: TGCGCCAGCAGCTTGGGGAGGAAAGAGACCCAGTACTTC
CDR3aa: CASSLGRKETQYF
j_gene: TRBJ2-5
abundance: .
d_gene: .
v_gene: TRBV5-1

CDR3nt: TGTGCCAGCAGCTCCGAAGGGGGCTCCTACAATGAGCAGTTCTTC
CDR3aa: CASSSEGGSYNEQFF
j_gene: TRBJ2-1
abundance: .
d_gene: .
v_gene: TRBV5-4

CDR3nt: TGTGCCAGCAGTTTTACAGGAAATTCACCCCTCCACTTT
CDR3aa: CASSFTGNSPLHF
j_gene: TRBJ1-6
abundance: .
d_gene: .
v_gene: TRBV12-3/TRBV12-4

CDR3nt: TGTGCCAGCTCACCCGGGACTAGCGAAGATGAGCAGTTCTTC
CDR3aa: CASSPGTSEDEQFF
j_gene: TRBJ2-1
abundance: .
d_gene: TRBD2
v_gene: TRBV18

CDR3nt: TGTGCCAGCTTGGGGGGCTATGGCTACACCTTC
CDR3aa: CASLGGYGYTF
j_gene: TRBJ1-2
abundance: .
d_gene: .
v_gene: TRBV19

CDR3nt: TGTGCCAGCAGCCAAGATTACAGGGTCCTTTTCTTT
CDR3aa: CASSQDYRVLFF
j_gene: TRBJ1-1
abundance: .
d_gene: .
v_gene: TRBV3-1/TRBV3-2

CDR3nt: TGTGCCAGCAGCTACGGGACATTGAACACTGAAGCTTTCTTT
CDR3aa: CASSYGTLNTEAFF
j_gene: TRBJ1-1
abundance: .
d_gene: .
v_gene: TRBV7-8

CDR3nt: TGTGCCACCTCGCTTTCTCCCGGCGGATACTATGGCTACACCTTC
CDR3aa: CATSLSPGGYYGYTF
j_gene: TRBJ1-2
abundance: .
d_gene: .
v_gene: TRBV2

CDR3nt: TGTGCCACCAGCATCGGGAACAGGGACGAGCAGTACTTC
CDR3aa: CATSIGNRDEQYF
j_gene: TRBJ2-7
abundance: .
d_gene: .
v_gene: TRBV15

CDR3nt: TGTGCCAGCTCACCAGGGAGGACAGGGGTTTATGGCTACACCTTC
CDR3aa: CASSPGRTGVYGYTF
j_gene: TRBJ1-2
abundance: once
d_gene: TRBD1
v_gene: TRBV18

CDR3nt: TGTGCCAGCAGTAACGACTCTTTGGAAAAACTGTTTTTT
CDR3aa: CASSNDSLEKLFF
j_gene: TRBJ1-4
abundance: .
d_gene: .
v_gene: TRBV6-2/TRBV6-3

CDR3nt: TGTGCCAGCAGCTTGGGGCAGGGGCTTGAAGCTTTCTTT
CDR3aa: CASSLGQGLEAFF
j_gene: TRBJ1-1
abundance: .
d_gene: .
v_gene: TRBV5-6

CDR3nt: TGTGCCAGCAGCCAAGGGGGGGGGCCCGTCAATGAGCAGTTCTTC
CDR3aa: CASSQGGGPVNEQFF
j_gene: TRBJ2-1
abundance: .
d_gene: .
v_gene: TRBV3-1/TRBV3-2

CDR3nt: TGTGCCAGCAGTAGAGAGAATCAAGAGACCCAGTACTTC
CDR3aa: CASSRENQETQYF
j_gene: TRBJ2-5
abundance: .
d_gene: .
v_gene: TRBV28

CDR3nt: TGTGCCACCAGTGCCTACGGACAGGGCCGAGAGACCCAGTACTTC
CDR3aa: CATSAYGQGRETQYF
j_gene: TRBJ2-5
abundance: .
d_gene: TRBD1
v_gene: TRBV24-1

CDR3nt: TGTGCCAGCAGCTATTCCATCGGGGGGGAACTAGCCAAAAACATTCAGTACTTC
CDR3aa: CASSYSIGGELAKNIQYF
j_gene: TRBJ2-4
abundance: .
d_gene: TRBD2
v_gene: TRBV11-3

CDR3nt: TGTGCCAGCGTACAAGAGACCCAGTACTTC
CDR3aa: CASVQETQYF
j_gene: TRBJ2-5
abundance: .
d_gene: .
v_gene: TRBV6-5

CDR3nt: TGTGCCAGCAGACCCCCCGGGACAGCCTATGGCTACACCTTC
CDR3aa: CASRPPGTAYGYTF
j_gene: TRBJ1-2
abundance: once
d_gene: TRBD1
v_gene: TRBV2

CDR3nt: TGTGCCAGCAGCTTGGCCCGGGACAGTAAGCCCCTCCACTTT
CDR3aa: CASSLARDSKPLHF
j_gene: TRBJ1-6
abundance: .
d_gene: TRBD1
v_gene: TRBV5-4

CDR3nt: TGTGCCAGCAGTTTGAGTCCAGGGCGCTATGGCTACACCTTC
CDR3aa: CASSLSPGRYGYTF
j_gene: TRBJ1-2
abundance: .
d_gene: .
v_gene: TRBV28

CDR3nt: TGTGCCAGCAGCCCCGAGGTGACAGGGGCTGAAAAACTGTTTTTT
CDR3aa: CASSPEVTGAEKLFF
j_gene: TRBJ1-4
abundance: few
d_gene: TRBD1
v_gene: TRBV9

CDR3nt: TGTGCCAGCGGACCGGCAGGGTGGGTTGAAGCTTTCTTT
CDR3aa: CASGPAGWVEAFF
j_gene: TRBJ1-1
abundance: .
d_gene: .
v_gene: TRBV19

CDR3nt: TGTGCCAGCAGTTTATGGACTAGCGGGACTCAGTACTTC
CDR3aa: CASSLWTSGTQYF
j_gene: TRBJ2-4
abundance: once
d_gene: TRBD2
v_gene: TRBV27

CDR3nt: TGTGCCAGCAGCTCAGCAGCAGGGGTGGGGGAGACCCAGTACTTC
CDR3aa: CASSSAAGVGETQYF
j_gene: TRBJ2-5
abundance: .
d_gene: .
v_gene: TRBV11-3

CDR3nt: TGTGCCAGCAGCTCCCGGACAGGGAGTAATGAAAAACTGTTTTTT
CDR3aa: CASSSRTGSNEKLFF
j_gene: TRBJ1-4
abundance: .
d_gene: TRBD1
v_gene: TRBV7-9

CDR3nt: TGTGCCAGCAGCTTAACCGGGGGTAACACTGAAGCTTTCTTT
CDR3aa: CASSLTGGNTEAFF
j_gene: TRBJ1-1
abundance: .
d_gene: .
v_gene: TRBV11-2

CDR3nt: TGTGCCAGCAGCCCCCATCCGTTAGCTGGGGAGACCCAGTACTTC
CDR3aa: CASSPHPLAGETQYF
j_gene: TRBJ2-5
abundance: .
d_gene: .
v_gene: TRBV4-2

CDR3nt: TGTGCCAGCAGCCTAAGACAGGGCATTCGGCCCCAGCATTTT
CDR3aa: CASSLRQGIRPQHF
j_gene: TRBJ1-5
abundance: .
d_gene: TRBD1
v_gene: TRBV28